This TCR beta chain was identified during a study of blood T cell repertoires in COVID-19. TCRdb's table, derived via immunoSEQ multiplex PCR, lists solely in-frame clones and lacks some. Here the sample spans more than 150,000 clones, about 80% being singletons. The sample holds a few counts of this clone. Germline V CDR1 and CDR2: SGDLS, YYNGEE. This CDR3 has 16 residues. V lost 3 bases, J lost 0 bases, and 14 bases lay in between. This receptor was identified in a man aged 30 to 45 with active or convalescent COVID-19. The chain recombines TRBV9 with TRBJ2-3; D is unclear. Sequenced: peripheral blood. The CDR3 DNA follows: TGTGCCAGCAGCGCAACCGCGGTACCGAGCACAGATACGCAGTATTTT. It translates to CASSATAVPSTDTQYF.